These 32 T cell receptor beta chains were all obtained from the same sample, sequenced in a study of OX40 agonist ivuxolimab in advanced cancers. Only in-frame clones appear in the TCRdb table, and some are missing; sequencing was by immunoSEQ multiplex PCR. The repertoire includes 70,000 to 100,000 clones, around nine tenths of them detected once, and around 0.4% sits in the top ten. Specimen: CD4+ or CD8+ T cells sorted from blood, collected in a trial of the OX40 agonist ivuxolimab. These TCRs come from an adult with an advanced solid tumor such as melanoma, head and neck, liver or kidney cancer.

This chain uses TRBV11-3 with TRBJ1-1, with D tentatively TRBD1 (6 bases). Per the germline V gene, CDR1 is SGHNT and CDR2 is YENEEA. The CDR3 is 14 residues long. Trimming shortened V by 5 bases and J by 5 bases, and 15 bases separated the two germline ends. The CDR3 DNA reads as TGTGCCAGCAGCAAAAATCAGGGGTTGACTGAAGCTTTCTTT. The encoded protein is CASSKNQGLTEAFF.

The chain has TRBV2 and TRBJ2-3; 11 bases align to TRBD2. J gave up 5 bases and V 2 bases, and 15 bases lay outside the gene matches. This CDR3 comprises 19 residues. Per germline, CDR1 SNHLY and CDR2 FYNNEI. The CDR3 region has the DNA TGTGCCAGCAGTGAACTTTTGGGGGTTATTAGCGGGAGGGAAGATACGCAGTATTTT. It specifies CASSELLGVISGREDTQYF.

This clone appeared a single time. The CDR3 sequence: CASSQESGLAPSSRTQYF. The CDR3, as DNA: TGTGCCAGCAGCCAAGAAAGCGGGCTCGCCCCCTCCTCCAGGACCCAGTACTTC. V gene TRBV14 combines with J gene TRBJ2-5; D possibly corresponds to TRBD2 (6 bases). The V gene's germline CDR1 is SGHDN and CDR2 FVKESK. Between the trimmed V and J ends, which lost 0 bases and 7 bases, there was a span of 24 bases. The CDR3 covers 18 residues. The entire variable domain, with the rest obtained from reference TRBV14 and TRBJ2-5, is as follows: EAGVTQFPSHSVIEKGQTVTLRCDPISGHDNLYWYRRVMGKEIKFLLHFVKESKQDESGMPNNRFLAERTGGTYSTLKVQPAELEDSGVYFCASSQESGLAPSSRTQYFGPGTRLLVL.

The chain is built from TRBV10-1 and TRBJ2-1, with unresolved D. The ends were cut back, 6 bases at V and 7 bases at J, with 13 bases in the middle. The CDR3 loop spans 13 amino acids. Looked up from germline, CDR1 is WNHNN and CDR2 is SYGVQD (reference sequence). The CDR3 sequence is CASSPGPLNEQFF. The CDR3, as DNA: TGCGCCAGCAGCCCTGGGCCCCTAAATGAGCAGTTCTTC.

This chain uses TRBV9 with TRBJ2-2; the D is unclear. The CDR3 has 15 amino acids. The germline gives CDR1 SGDLS, CDR2 YYNGEE. The germline V and J ends were trimmed by 4 bases and 5 bases, with 15 bases remaining between them. DNA of the CDR3: TGTGCCAGCAGCCCCATGCGCCTTGATACCGGGGAGCTGTTTTTT. It specifies CASSPMRLDTGELFF.

The V call is TRBV18, the J call TRBJ1-1, with a tentative D call TRBD1 (5 bases). Trimming pared 2 bases from V and 0 bases from J, leaving 16 bases between. Germline CDR1 KGHSH, CDR2 LQKENI. CDR3 length: 17 residues. The CDR3 reads CASSPFLPDSLNTEAFF. The DNA for the CDR3 is TGTGCCAGCTCACCATTTCTGCCTGACAGCTTGAACACTGAAGCTTTCTTT.

CDR3 protein: CAITPGLDRYEQYF. CDR3 bases: TGTGCCATCACTCCGGGGCTAGATCGGTACGAGCAGTACTTC. The chain has TRBV10-3 and TRBJ2-7; perhaps D is TRBD1 or TRBD2 (5 bases each). Trimming stripped 7 bases from V and 4 bases from J, with 17 bases between. The CDR3 extends over 14 amino acids. The germline gives CDR1 ENHRY, CDR2 SYGVKD.

The rearrangement joins TRBV5-8 to TRBJ2-1; D might be TRBD1 (6 bases). Germline values: CDR1 SGHTS, CDR2 YDEGEE. The CDR3 is 15 residues long. With 0 bases removed from V and 2 bases from J, the gap between germline ends came to 9 bases. CDR3 sequence: CASSLGWGPYNEQFF. The CDR3 DNA reads TGTGCCAGCAGCTTGGGATGGGGGCCCTACAATGAGCAGTTCTTC.

V gene TRBV7-6 combines with J gene TRBJ2-7; 8 bases map to TRBD1. The CDR3 consists of 13 residues. Germline CDR1 reads SGHVS; CDR2 reads FNYEAQ. Germline trimming cut 5 bases from V and 4 bases from J; bases unmatched to any gene: 4. The CDR3 reads CASSADRVYEQYF. CDR3 in DNA: TGTGCCAGCAGCGCGGACAGGGTATACGAGCAGTACTTC.

The V and J genes are TRBV7-9 and TRBJ1-3; D is ambiguous. Germline V gene lookup returns CDR1 SEHNR and CDR2 FQNEAQ (reference sequence). The CDR3 is 14 amino acids. V was cut by 3 bases and J by 0 bases, with 6 bases left in between. CDR3 DNA: TGTGCCAGCAGCTTTCAGAGCTCTGGAAACACCATATATTTT. It codes for CASSFQSSGNTIYF.

The DNA for the CDR3 is TGTGCCAGTAGTATCTCAATACTTCCCGGGTCTGAGCAGTTCTTC. Its translation: CASSISILPGSEQFF. This chain connects TRBV19 to TRBJ2-1; D gene ambiguous. CDR1 and CDR2 (germline): LNHDA, SQIVND (reference sequence). Trimming took 3 bases from V and 9 from J, leaving 18 bases between them. The CDR3 loop spans 15 amino acids.

The CDR3 region has the DNA TGTGCCAGCTGGACAGGGGGCCTAGGCGGTCAGCCCCAGCATTTT. Its translation is CASWTGGLGGQPQHF. The chain carries TRBV6-1 and TRBJ1-5; 11 nucleotides agree with TRBD1. The CDR3 runs 15 residues. Germline V gene sequence: CDR1 MNHNS, CDR2 SASEGT. The J segment lost 6 bases and the V segment lost 8 bases, leaving 9 bases of the junction unmatched.

The chain is built from TRBV19 and TRBJ1-5; no clear D gene. This CDR3 region has 13 residues. CDR1 is LNHDA, CDR2 SQIVND, per germline (reference sequence). Trimming took off 1 base at V and 4 bases at J, with 5 bases between the two ends. The CDR3 DNA reads as TGTGCCAGTAGTATAGCCTGGAATCAGCCCCAGCATTTT. Translated: CASSIAWNQPQHF.

The chain recombines TRBV10-3 with TRBJ1-5; D is unresolved. In germline, CDR1 is ENHRY, CDR2 SYGVKD. The CDR3 contains 14 residues. The V end was cut by 2 bases, the J end by 0 bases, with 5 bases between. CDR3 amino acids: CAISEAFSNQPQHF. CDR3 DNA sequence: TGTGCCATCAGTGAGGCCTTTAGCAATCAGCCCCAGCATTTT.

The chain combines TRBV7-2 with TRBJ2-2, with a possible D match to TRBD1 (6 bases). The CDR3 sequence is 16 residues long. Deletions cut 5 bases from V and 0 bases from J, with 13 bases between. The germline gives CDR1 SGHTA, CDR2 FQGNSA. The CDR3 nucleotides are TGTGCCAGCAGCCTTTACGGGACATCGAACACCGGGGAGCTGTTTTTT. As protein: CASSLYGTSNTGELFF.

The chain carries TRBV6-5 and TRBJ2-1; TRBD1 is a possible D gene (6 bases). With 6 bases removed from V and 6 bases from J, the gap between germline ends came to 18 bases. The CDR3 is 15 amino acids. Germline V gene lookup returns CDR1 MNHEY and CDR2 SVGAGI. The CDR3 is CASRKQGFLINEQFF. Here the CDR3 DNA reads TGTGCCAGCAGGAAACAGGGTTTTCTAATCAATGAGCAGTTCTTC.

This clone was counted between two and nine times. The rearrangement uses TRBV18 and TRBJ2-3; 8 bases fit TRBD1. From germline, CDR1 is KGHSH and CDR2 LQKENI. This CDR3 is built from 16 residues. The J segment lost 14 bases and the V segment lost 6 bases, leaving 22 bases of the junction unmatched. CDR3: CASSPPGQGKDGNLYF. Here the CDR3 DNA reads TGTGCCAGCTCCCCGCCCGGACAGGGAAAAGACGGCAATCTGTATTTT.

This clone was seen a single time. The rearrangement joins TRBV10-3 to TRBJ2-1, with 14 bases matching TRBD2. The J segment lost 8 bases and the V segment lost 6 bases, leaving 3 bases of the junction unmatched. Germline V gives CDR1 ENHRY, CDR2 SYGVKD. The CDR3 consists of 14 residues. The chain's CDR3 is CAIREGLAGDEQFF. The DNA of the CDR3 is TGTGCCATCAGGGAGGGACTAGCGGGAGATGAGCAGTTCTTC.

This sequence joins TRBV6-1 and TRBJ1-5, with TRBD1 identical over 8 bases. The germline V gene encodes CDR1 MNHNS and CDR2 SASEGT. The CDR3 is 15 amino acids. The V segment lost 6 bases and the J segment 5 bases; nucleotides outside the gene matches: 9. The CDR3 DNA reads as TGTGCCAGCAGCCTACAGGGGGATATGGATCAGCCCCAGCATTTT. Its translation is CASSLQGDMDQPQHF.

This sequence joins TRBV18 and TRBJ2-5; D remains ambiguous. Germline-derived CDR1 and CDR2 are KGHSH and LQKENI. V was clipped by 2 bases and J by 0 bases, with 4 bases between them. CDR3 size: 13 residues. The CDR3 nucleotides are TGTGCCAGCTCACCAGGATACCAAGAGACCCAGTACTTC. It translates to CASSPGYQETQYF.

The chain is built from TRBV2 and TRBJ1-1, with D tentatively TRBD1 (5 bases). Trimming cost V 6 bases and J 5 bases, with 16 bases left between them. CDR3 length equals 14 residues. CDR1 is SNHLY and CDR2 is FYNNEI in the germline V gene. In DNA, the CDR3 is TGTGCCAGCAGAGTACAGGATGGGAAGACTGAAGCTTTCTTT. Encoded protein: CASRVQDGKTEAFF.

The chain combines TRBV11-3 with TRBJ1-1, with a tentative D call TRBD1 (5 bases). The length of the CDR3 is 14 residues. V gave up 7 bases and J gave up 0 bases, with 12 bases separating them. The V gene's germline CDR1 is SGHNT and CDR2 YENEEA. The CDR3 loop reads CASTPGGVNTEAFF. In DNA form, the CDR3 reads TGTGCCAGCACCCCGGGGGGGGTGAACACTGAAGCTTTCTTT.

This clone was observed once. The V gene is TRBV6-1, the J gene TRBJ2-7; D is unresolved. V dropped 1 base and J dropped 0 bases, with 7 bases sitting between them. The CDR3 is made up of 14 amino acids. Germline V gene data show CDR1 as MNHNS and CDR2 as SASEGT. For the CDR3, the DNA is TGTGCCAGCAGTGAAGTCTGGAGCTCCTACGAGCAGTACTTC. It specifies CASSEVWSSYEQYF.

This chain joins TRBV5-1 and TRBJ2-7, with 9 bases that match TRBD1. CDR3 length equals 18 residues. Germline CDR1 and CDR2: SGHRS and YFSETQ. V lost 3 bases, J lost 5 bases, and 18 bases stayed unmatched. For the CDR3, the DNA is TGCGCCAGCAGCTCATCATCAGACCAAACAGGGGGCGGGAACGAGCAGTACTTC. It yields the protein CASSSSSDQTGGGNEQYF.

The J gene is TRBJ2-5, the V gene TRBV18; 7 positions match TRBD1. CDR3 size: 13 residues. Germline trimming cut 6 bases from V and 4 bases from J; bases unmatched to any gene: 5. Germline V gene data show CDR1 as KGHSH and CDR2 as LQKENI. Here the CDR3 reads CASSPAGGETQYF. The CDR3 DNA sequence: TGTGCCAGCTCCCCAGCAGGGGGAGAGACCCAGTACTTC.

The chain joins TRBV10-3 to TRBJ1-4, with 10 bases identical to TRBD1. J lost 6 bases, V lost 8 bases, and 3 bases had no gene match. The CDR3 loop spans 13 amino acids. CDR1 is ENHRY and CDR2 is SYGVKD in the germline V gene. Here the CDR3 reads CAIQGTGDEKLFF. In DNA, the CDR3 is TGTGCCATCCAGGGGACAGGGGATGAAAAACTGTTTTTT.

The chain carries TRBV30 and TRBJ2-7, with D perhaps TRBD2 (6 bases). Trimming took off 2 bases at V and 2 bases at J, with 13 bases between the two ends. Germline V gene sequence: CDR1 GTSNPN, CDR2 SVGIG (reference sequence). The CDR3 is 14 amino acids. The CDR3 sequence is CAWSNFGGAYEQYF. The CDR3 DNA follows: TGTGCCTGGAGTAATTTCGGAGGGGCCTACGAGCAGTACTTC.

The CDR3 DNA reads as TGCGCCAGCAGTGAATCAAAGAGAGCGGGCTCCTACGAGCAGTACTTC. Amino acids: CASSESKRAGSYEQYF. The chain employs TRBV10-2 and TRBJ2-7; maybe TRBD2 (6 bases). This CDR3 comprises 16 residues. Germline CDR1 and CDR2: WSHSY and SAAADI. Trimming took 3 bases from V and 0 from J, leaving 15 bases between them.

The rearrangement links TRBV19 to TRBJ1-1, with TRBD1 matching 7 bases. The germline V gene encodes CDR1 LNHDA and CDR2 SQIVND (reference sequence). The CDR3 is 15 amino acids. V was clipped by 10 bases and J by 1 base; unmatched bases: 12. This CDR3 reads CATTRPGGENTEAFF. CDR3 DNA sequence: TGTGCCACCACAAGACCAGGGGGGGAGAACACTGAAGCTTTCTTT.

The chain carries TRBV30 and TRBJ1-4; 11 nucleotides align to TRBD1. Germline V gene data show CDR1 as GTSNPN and CDR2 as SVGIG (reference sequence). The V and J ends lost 1 base and 10 bases, in that order; junction bases with no gene match: 5. This CDR3 has 14 residues. For the CDR3, the DNA is TGTGCCTGGAGTGCGGGACAGGGGGAAGGAAAACTGTTTTTT. This translates into CAWSAGQGEGKLFF.

This chain uses TRBV7-2 with TRBJ1-2; 9 nucleotides align to TRBD1. V lost 0 bases, J lost 8 bases, and 7 bases stayed unmatched. The CDR3 spans 15 residues. The germline gives CDR1 SGHTA, CDR2 FQGNSA. Written as DNA, the CDR3 is TGTGCCAGCAGCTTAGCACAGGGGGCAGAGGGCGGCTACACCTTC. This encodes CASSLAQGAEGGYTF.

This clone was detected once. The rearrangement joins TRBV2 to TRBJ2-3, with 11 bases matching TRBD2. The CDR3 totals 14 residues. The junction had 3 bases not matched to a gene; V was cut back by 7 bases and J by 3 bases. Germline values: CDR1 SNHLY, CDR2 FYNNEI. CDR3 in amino acids: CASTRLAGTDTQYF. CDR3 bases: TGTGCCAGCACACGACTAGCGGGGACAGATACGCAGTATTTT.